The 2 T cell receptor beta chains given below trace back to one sample, sequenced in a study of blood T cell repertoires in COVID-19. Sequencing used immunoSEQ multiplex PCR; TCRdb keeps in-frame clones, though not all of them. This table holds about 220,000 clones, 82% found once. Sequencing was done on a sample of peripheral blood. The receptors stem from a woman in her 70s with COVID-19, enrolled during active disease.

The V gene is TRBV6-6, the J gene TRBJ1-3; TRBD1 might be the D (5 bases). Deletions cut 5 bases from V and 0 bases from J, with 17 bases between. Germline CDR1 and CDR2: MNHNY and SVGAGI (reference sequence). This CDR3 is built from 17 residues. The CDR3 region is CASSRGGPLSSGNTIYF. The CDR3 DNA is TGTGCCAGCAGTCGGGGCGGGCCCTTGAGCTCTGGAAACACCATATATTTT.

The CDR3 loop reads CASSRSGSTDTQYF. In DNA, the CDR3 is TGTGCCAGCAGCAGATCCGGGAGCACAGATACGCAGTATTTT. This chain joins TRBV5-4 and TRBJ2-3; D gene ambiguous. The germline V and J ends were trimmed by 4 bases and 0 bases, with 9 bases remaining between them. This CDR3 is 14 amino acids long. Germline-derived CDR1 and CDR2 are SGHNT and YYREEE (reference sequence).